The 2 T cell receptor beta chains listed next were all sequenced from one sample in a study. TCRdb independently ran MiXCR on the 5' RACE reads; one entry per CDR3 protein. Counted here are 30,000 to 35,000 distinct CDR3 sequences, around 27% occurring once; the ten biggest clones make up approximately 2.4%. Treg sorting used a CD4+CD25+CD127-/low gate. Sequenced input: tumor-infiltrating Tregs sorted from the breast tumor. The receptors were sampled from a female donor with breast cancer.

CDR3 DNA sequence: TGCGCCAGCAGCCAACCTCGGGCCTCAACCTCTGGAAACACCATATATTTT. This sequence encodes CASSQPRASTSGNTIYF. The V and J genes are TRBV4-1 and TRBJ1-3; no clear D gene. V lost 2 bases to trimming and J lost 0 bases, with 14 bases between them. The CDR3 is 17 residues long. The V gene's germline CDR1 is MGHRA and CDR2 YSYEKL.

The CDR3 region has the DNA TGTGCCAGCAGGCTAGCGGGTCCGTACAATGAGCAGTTCTTC. This sequence encodes CASRLAGPYNEQFF. This chain connects TRBV2 to TRBJ2-1; 8 nucleotides align to TRBD2. Germline V CDR1 and CDR2: SNHLY, FYNNEI. The CDR3 length is 14 residues. After removal of 6 bases from V and 4 bases from J, the junction contained 5 bases not matched to a gene.